This T cell receptor (beta chain) was retrieved from a study of T cells in localized non-small cell lung cancer. Study-level findings and limits: When the top 100 tumor clones were examined, a median approximately 59 of them also appeared in the adjacent lung, which was paired and uninvolved. Higher blood T cell density tracked longer overall survival. Compared with tumor, uninvolved adjacent lung displayed greater T cell clonality, ranking highest overall. Since sequencing was restricted to only one region of the tumor, intratumor heterogeneity remains a possibility.

From germline, CDR1 is MDHEN and CDR2 SYDVKM. The CDR3 is made up of 13 amino acids. V was clipped by 6 bases and J by 10 bases; unmatched bases: 9. To note about this clone: Its specificity is not known.

The repertoire was sequenced with immunoSEQ multiplex PCR; TCRdb's copy has only in-frame clones and lacks some. The sample consists of roughly 3,000 clones, 30% to 35% of them appearing once. The source material was lung tumor tissue, sampled before any cancer treatment. The source of this sequence is an older female donor with stage I lung adenocarcinoma. The V call is TRBV28, the J call TRBJ2-3; 8 bases are a match to TRBD1. CDR3 region: CASSPDRERAQYF. The DNA for the CDR3 is TGTGCCAGCAGCCCGGACAGGGAGAGGGCGCAGTATTTT.